These 22 T cell receptor beta chains were all obtained from the same sample, sequenced in a study of CD8 T cell repertoires and HIV-1 epitope variants (dated by TCRdb to 2020 to 2021). These receptors lack a known antigen. The method behind the library was the immunoSEQ multiplex PCR assay. TCRdb's version of the immuneACCESS table is confined to in-frame rearrangements and falls short of the full clone set. An unresolved V gene accounts for under half of the shortfall where checked; the remainder is of unknown origin. The sample table contains around 6,000 clones; only one count was recorded for around three fifths of them. The ten largest make up about 45% of the sample. The sample was cultured CD8+ T cells derived from PBMCs. The receptors stem from a male donor with HIV.

The chain joins TRBV1 to TRBJ2-1; the table's D call of TRBD1 was not tested on the DNA. TRBV1 is classified as a pseudogene. The CDR3 consists of 17 residues. The CDR3 DNA reads as TGCACCAGCAGCCAAGATCTAGGGACAAGAGACTACAATGAGCAGTTCTTC. As protein: CTSSQDLGTRDYNEQFF.

The gene calls are TRBV19 and TRBJ2-5; a possible D gene is TRBD1 (6 bases). The germline CDR1 and CDR2 sequences are LNHDA and SQIVND (reference sequence). V was shortened by 10 bases and J by 2 bases, with 11 bases between the two germline ends. This CDR3 comprises 12 residues. The CDR3 DNA reads as TGTGCCACCTCAGGGGTTCAAGAGACCCAGTACTTC. Translation gives CATSGVQETQYF.

The rearrangement joins TRBV6-4 to TRBJ1-2; no firm D call. CDR1 MRHNA and CDR2 SNTAGT come from the germline V gene. Trimming took off 5 bases at V and 14 bases at J, with 12 bases between the two ends. This CDR3 has 10 residues. The CDR3 here is CASSSRLTTF. The DNA of the CDR3 is TGTGCCAGCAGTTCGCGGTTGACAACCTTC.

The rearrangement links TRBV7-9 to TRBJ2-3; weak D call: TRBD2 (6 bases). The CDR3 is 15 residues long. The germline V and J ends were trimmed by 5 bases and 3 bases, with 15 bases remaining between them. Germline V gene lookup returns CDR1 SEHNR and CDR2 FQNEAQ (reference sequence). The CDR3 loop is CASSARDSATDTQYF. CDR3 in DNA: TGTGCCAGCAGCGCTCGGGACTCGGCGACAGATACGCAGTATTTT.

The V and J genes are TRBV6-5 and TRBJ1-1, with 9 nucleotides matching TRBD1. The CDR3 has 14 residues. V lost 4 bases and J lost 3; bases outside the gene matches: 3. The germline gives CDR1 MNHEY, CDR2 SVGAGI. The CDR3 loop is CASSLGQGYTEAFF. Here the CDR3 DNA reads TGTGCCAGCAGTTTAGGACAGGGGTACACTGAAGCTTTCTTT.

This clone was detected only once. The rearrangement joins TRBV7-3 to TRBJ1-5, with unresolved D. This CDR3 region has 15 residues. Germline lookup yields CDR1 SGHTA and CDR2 FQGTGA. V gave up 4 bases and J gave up 0 bases, with 10 bases separating them. The CDR3 spells CASSSEGYSNQPQHF. For the CDR3, the DNA is TGTGCCAGCAGCTCGGAGGGCTATAGCAATCAGCCCCAGCATTTT.

By frequency in the sample, this clone is medium-sized (0.01 to 0.1%). J is TRBJ2-3 and V is TRBV10-2; 9 bases map to TRBD2. This CDR3 contains 15 residues. Germline V CDR1 and CDR2: WSHSY, SAAADI. V was clipped by 3 bases and J by 3 bases; unmatched bases: 4. This chain's CDR3 is CASSETLAGTDTQYF. The CDR3 DNA reads as TGCGCCAGCAGTGAAACGCTAGCGGGGACAGATACGCAGTATTTT.

This clone was seen a few times. V usage is TRBV10-1 and J usage is TRBJ1-5; D unclear. Looked up from germline, CDR1 is WNHNN and CDR2 is SYGVQD (reference sequence). CDR3 size: 12 residues. V lost 2 bases and J 6 bases, leaving 5 bases between the germline ends. CDR3 loop: CASSEHGQPQHF. DNA of the CDR3: TGCGCCAGCAGTGAGCATGGTCAGCCCCAGCATTTT.

The chain is built from TRBV9 and TRBJ2-3; D is unresolved. Germline V gene sequence: CDR1 SGDLS, CDR2 YYNGEE. The CDR3 sequence is 16 residues long. V was pared by 4 bases and J by 2 bases, with 17 bases between. CDR3 DNA sequence: TGTGCCAGCAGCCCCCACCCGTACGCCAACACAGATACGCAGTATTTT. It specifies CASSPHPYANTDTQYF.

The chain uses TRBV5-6 and TRBJ1-1; D is undetermined. The CDR3 has 15 residues. V was pared by 4 bases and J by 3 bases, with 16 bases between. From germline, CDR1 is SGHDT and CDR2 YYEEEE. CDR3 sequence (DNA): TGTGCCAGCAGCCCAGGTAACTACGCGTACACTGAAGCTTTCTTT. Amino acid sequence: CASSPGNYAYTEAFF.

This chain uses TRBV4-1 with TRBJ1-1, with D perhaps matching TRBD1 (5 bases). The length of the CDR3 is 14 residues. Germline-derived CDR1 and CDR2 are MGHRA and YSYEKL. V lost 0 bases to trimming and J lost 10 bases, with 15 bases between them. The CDR3 region is CASSQDSGIRVAFF. The DNA of the CDR3 is TGCGCCAGCAGCCAAGATTCAGGGATTCGTGTAGCTTTCTTT.

This chain links TRBV9 with TRBJ2-7, with TRBD1 matching over 9 bases. The CDR3 spans 14 residues. J lost 7 bases, V lost 0 bases, and 5 bases had no gene match. Germline assignment: CDR1 SGDLS and CDR2 YYNGEE. CDR3: CASSVDRGQREQYF. CDR3 coding DNA: TGTGCCAGCAGCGTAGACAGGGGGCAGCGAGAGCAGTACTTC.

The chain has TRBV14 and TRBJ2-5, with D possibly matching TRBD2 (6 bases). V was shortened by 1 base and J by 7 bases, with 13 bases between the two germline ends. This CDR3 is built from 14 residues. CDR1 and CDR2 from the germline V gene are SGHDN and FVKESK. The CDR3 reads CASSQVRGRGTQYF. The CDR3, as DNA: TGTGCCAGCAGCCAAGTGCGGGGCCGGGGGACCCAGTACTTC.

Sample share makes this clone medium-sized. The gene calls are TRBV30 and TRBJ2-1, with D possibly TRBD1 on 6 matching bases. The CDR3 length is 12 residues. Germline CDR1 GTSNPN, CDR2 SVGIG (reference sequence). Trimming shortened V by 1 base and J by 13 bases, and 14 bases separated the two germline ends. CDR3 coding DNA: TGTGCCTGGAGTGAGGGGGAACAGCTCCAGTTCTTC. This translates into CAWSEGEQLQFF.

V and J are TRBV4-1 and TRBJ2-7, with 13 bases that match TRBD2. The germline V gene encodes CDR1 MGHRA and CDR2 YSYEKL. The length of the CDR3 is 15 residues. J was trimmed by 3 bases and V by 3 bases; bases with no gene match: 2. The CDR3 nucleotides are TGCGCCAGCAGCCACGGGACTAGCGGGAACTACGAGCAGTACTTC. As protein: CASSHGTSGNYEQYF.

This clone came up once. The chain couples TRBV7-9 to TRBJ2-5; D not resolved. V lost 2 bases, J lost 1 base, and 5 bases lay in between. This CDR3 spans 13 amino acids. Germline lookup yields CDR1 SEHNR and CDR2 FQNEAQ (reference sequence). The CDR3: CASSLSVQETQYF. The CDR3 region has the DNA TGTGCCAGCAGCTTATCAGTCCAAGAGACCCAGTACTTC.

The CDR3 DNA reads as TGTGCCAGTAGTATAGTAGCGGGAGCAGTAGATACGCAGTATTTT. Protein sequence: CASSIVAGAVDTQYF. The V gene is TRBV19, the J gene TRBJ2-3; 9 bases map to TRBD2. CDR3 length: 15 amino acids. Trimming took 1 base from V and 5 from J; bases not matched to a gene: 4. The V gene's germline CDR1 is LNHDA and CDR2 SQIVND (reference sequence).

V is TRBV5-3 and J is TRBJ2-3; a weak D match, TRBD2 (5 bases). TRBV5-3 is assigned to the ORF class and has an uncertain function. The CDR3 extends over 19 amino acids. Deletions cut 3 bases from V and 4 bases from J, with 27 bases between. The CDR3: CARSSPRPCRGFCPDTQYF. CDR3 in DNA: TGTGCCAGAAGCTCTCCGCGGCCTTGTCGGGGATTCTGTCCAGATACGCAGTATTTT.

V and J are TRBV5-6 and TRBJ2-1, with D possibly matching TRBD2 (6 bases). Trimming stripped 2 bases from V and 5 bases from J, with 14 bases between. The CDR3 runs to 15 residues. From germline, CDR1 is SGHDT and CDR2 YYEEEE. The CDR3 spells CASSFPGGTHNEQFF. The DNA for the CDR3 is TGTGCCAGCAGCTTTCCGGGCGGGACCCACAATGAGCAGTTCTTC. Looking up the rest from reference TRBV5-6 and TRBJ2-1 gives the full variable domain: DAGVTQSPTHLIKTRGQQVTLRCSPKSGHDTVSWYQQALGQGPQFIFQYYEEEERQRGNFPDRFSGHQFPNYSSELNVNALLLGDSALYLCASSFPGGTHNEQFFGPGTRLTVL.

The chain joins TRBV7-6 to TRBJ1-1; D ambiguous. This CDR3 has 14 residues. CDR1 SGHVS and CDR2 FNYEAQ come from the germline V gene. The ends were cut back, 0 bases at V and 1 base at J, with 6 bases in the middle. The CDR3 DNA is TGTGCCAGCAGCTTAGCTCGGGGGAACACTGAAGCTTTCTTT. Protein sequence: CASSLARGNTEAFF.

In regard to this clone: Other DNA sequences in this sample translate to the same CDR3. The chain uses TRBV7-6 and TRBJ2-3, with 7 bases aligning to TRBD2. This CDR3 has 14 amino acids. V was pared by 3 bases and J by 1 base, with 1 base of the junction left unmatched. CDR1 is SGHVS and CDR2 is FNYEAQ in the germline V gene. The DNA for the CDR3 is TGTGCCAGCAGCTTGGCGGGGGGCACAGATACGCAGTATTTT. Translation gives CASSLAGGTDTQYF.

This clone was seen once. The chain is built from TRBV27 and TRBJ2-6, with a tentative D call TRBD2 (5 bases). V was cut by 1 base and J by 0 bases, with 7 bases left in between. The CDR3 runs to 16 residues. CDR1 and CDR2 (germline): MNHEY, SMNVEV (reference sequence). The CDR3 DNA is TGTGCCAGCAGTTTATTAGGGAGCTCTGGGGCCAACGTCCTGACTTTC. Its protein is CASSLLGSSGANVLTF.